Listed below are T cell receptor beta chains from one sample, sequenced in a study of blood T cell repertoires in COVID-19. Using immunoSEQ multiplex PCR, the repertoire was profiled, and TCRdb retains in-frame clones only, with some absent. Among tens of thousands of clones listed, around 89% were seen once. The sequencing sample was made of peripheral blood. The receptors were sampled from a man aged 50 to 59 with COVID-19, enrolled during active disease. The CDR3 runs from the conserved cysteine through the conserved F or W. The D gene is left open where the match is weak. Clone size is stated in some rows and not others, as once, few, many or a class when expanded.

.	16	TRBV2	TRBJ2-1	.	CASTPVGGASYNEQFF	TGTGCCAGCACTCCCGTAGGGGGGGCCTCCTACAATGAGCAGTTCTTC
.	13	TRBV2	TRBJ1-2	.	CASRTGLNYGYTF	TGTGCCAGCAGGACAGGACTTAACTATGGCTACACCTTC
.	16	TRBV4-3	TRBJ1-1	.	CASSEQPRGSLSEAFF	TGCGCCAGCAGCGAGCAGCCACGGGGGTCTCTTTCTGAAGCTTTCTTT
.	17	TRBV5-8	TRBJ1-6	.	CASSLNADFSYNSPLHF	TGTGCCAGCAGCTTGAACGCGGACTTCTCCTATAATTCACCCCTCCACTTT
.	16	TRBV5-1	TRBJ1-1	TRBD1	CASSATGATPYTEAFF	TGCGCCAGCAGCGCGACAGGGGCCACCCCGTACACTGAAGCTTTCTTT
.	16	TRBV7-2	TRBJ2-2	.	CASSLGPGMITGELFF	TGTGCCAGCAGCTTAGGACCAGGGATGATCACCGGGGAGCTGTTTTTT
few	17	TRBV6-6	TRBJ2-1	.	CASSLRQSPSSYNEQFF	TGTGCCAGCAGTCTAAGACAGTCTCCTAGCTCCTACAATGAGCAGTTCTTC
.	16	TRBV7-8	TRBJ2-3	TRBD2	CASSFGLADSTDTQYF	TGTGCCAGCAGCTTCGGACTAGCGGATAGCACAGATACGCAGTATTTT
.	13	TRBV4-2	TRBJ2-1	.	CASSQVSGNEQFF	TGTGCCAGCAGCCAAGTCTCGGGGAATGAGCAGTTCTTC
.	16	TRBV29-1	TRBJ2-2	TRBD2	CSVAPPGGTNTGELFF	TGCAGCGTTGCCCCCCCCGGGGGGACGAACACCGGGGAGCTGTTTTTT
.	12	TRBV27	TRBJ1-4	.	CASSYDREKLFF	TGTGCCAGCAGTTATGATCGGGAAAAACTGTTTTTT
.	14	TRBV7-2	TRBJ2-7	TRBD2	CASSFSGGANEQYF	TGTGCCAGCAGCTTTAGCGGGGGGGCCAACGAGCAGTACTTC
.	13	TRBV7-2	TRBJ2-7	TRBD2	CASKAGDSYEQYF	TGTGCCAGCAAGGCGGGGGACTCCTACGAGCAGTACTTC
.	16	TRBV7-2	TRBJ1-4	TRBD1	CASSLIPGQGNEKLFF	TGTGCCAGCAGCCTAATACCGGGACAGGGAAATGAAAAACTGTTTTTT
once	14	TRBV6-1	TRBJ1-5	.	CASSEVTFNQPQHF	TGTGCCAGCAGTGAAGTAACATTCAATCAGCCCCAGCATTTT
.	13	TRBV28	TRBJ2-5	TRBD2	CAGAGPSQETQYF	TGTGCCGGAGCGGGGCCGAGCCAAGAGACCCAGTACTTC
.	11	TRBV20-1	TRBJ1-2	.	CSARRGGGYTF	TGCAGTGCCCGCCGTGGGGGGGGCTACACCTTC
.	12	TRBV5-1	TRBJ2-3	.	CASSSGLDTQYF	TGCGCCAGCAGCTCTGGCCTCGATACGCAGTATTTT
few	14	TRBV4-2	TRBJ1-1	TRBD1	CASSQGTANTEAFF	TGTGCCAGCAGCCAGGGGACAGCGAACACTGAAGCTTTCTTT
.	13	TRBV7-9	TRBJ1-2	.	CASSLGALHGYTF	TGTGCCAGCAGCTTAGGAGCCTTACATGGCTACACCTTC
.	15	TRBV5-1	TRBJ2-2	.	CASSAADANTGELFF	TGCGCCAGCAGTGCGGCTGACGCGAACACCGGGGAGCTGTTTTTT
.	14	TRBV6-1	TRBJ1-4	.	CASSDLPLREKLFF	TGTGCCAGCAGTGACCTACCGTTGAGGGAAAAACTGTTTTTT
.	15	TRBV4-1	TRBJ1-6	.	CASSQDQGNNSPLHF	TGCGCCAGCAGCCAAGACCAGGGTAATAATTCACCCCTCCACTTT
.	14	TRBV28	TRBJ2-5	TRBD2	CASSLTGTSGFQYF	TGTGCCAGCAGTTTAACCGGGACTAGCGGGTTCCAGTACTTC
.	14	TRBV5-1	TRBJ2-2	.	CASRVLRDTGELFF	TGCGCCAGCAGGGTACTTCGGGACACCGGGGAGCTGTTTTTT
.	19	TRBV7-7	TRBJ2-5	TRBD2	CASSPDRRVGGAFVETQYF	TGTGCTAGCAGCCCCGACCGGAGGGTCGGGGGGGCCTTCGTCGAGACCCAGTACTTC
.	11	TRBV2	TRBJ1-1	TRBD1	CASSESGGAFF	TGTGCCAGCAGTGAATCAGGGGGAGCTTTCTTT
.	14	TRBV11-2	TRBJ1-2	.	CASSLTGSNYGYTF	TGTGCCAGCAGCCTGACCGGGTCCAACTATGGCTACACCTTC
once	16	TRBV7-3	TRBJ1-1	TRBD1	CASSRRQGPANTEAFF	TGTGCCAGCAGCCGCAGACAGGGCCCGGCGAACACTGAAGCTTTCTTT
many	12	TRBV19	TRBJ1-2	.	CASSMTAYGYTF	TGTGCCAGTAGTATGACAGCCTATGGCTACACCTTC